This TCR beta chain was identified during a study of regulatory T cells in long-lasting Graves disease. Time point given: persistent/refractory GD, antithyroid drugs over 5 years with positive TRAb. RNA extracted from PBMCs served as the sequencing template. One endocrinology department in Xi'an, China, was where patients came from. Tubes containing EDTA received about 9.4 milliliters of drawn peripheral blood. Sequencing libraries for TCR beta were prepared with iRepertoire HTBI primers and Arm-PCR of CDR3 regions. One entry per CDR3 protein, called by TCRdb with MiXCR from the multiplex PCR reads. Seen here are 400,000 or so distinct CDR3 sequences, 23% observed once, and the top ten hold roughly 30%. Only a few counts were recorded for this clonotype. The sequencing used peripheral blood mononuclear cells (PBMCs), collected when the disease was refractory, from a patient treated with antithyroid drugs. This receptor was identified in a female donor with Graves disease.

The CDR3 protein is CASSQGSGGGGYTF. DNA of the CDR3: TGTGCCAGCAGCCAGGGATCAGGGGGTGGAGGCTACACCTTC. This chain uses TRBV28 with TRBJ1-2, with TRBD1 identical over 7 bases. After removal of 6 bases from V and 8 bases from J, the junction contained 12 bases not matched to a gene. The CDR3 runs to 14 residues. Germline V gene lookup returns CDR1 MDHEN and CDR2 SYDVKM.